This TCR beta chain stems from a study of early T cells in non-severe SARS-CoV-2 infection. The CDR3 runs to 17 residues. The V gene's germline CDR1 is MNHEY and CDR2 SVGAGI. V lost 2 bases, J lost 8 bases, and 24 bases lay in between. This clonotype appeared many times. The library protocol tagged individual cDNA molecules with unique molecular identifiers. A single record per CDR3 protein comes from TCRdb applying MiXCR to the 5' RACE reads. The profile covers about 25,000 distinct CDR3 sequences, with roughly 4.4% appearing a single time and over 9.5% taken by the ten largest. This clonotype originated in an adult who was a healthcare worker with PCR-confirmed SARS-CoV-2 infection or an uninfected control (not recorded which). The V call is TRBV6-5, the J call TRBJ1-2; perhaps TRBD1 as D (6 bases). Sample: whole blood. The CDR3 is CASSYGWTAAFLGGYTF. CDR3 sequence (DNA): TGTGCCAGCAGTTACGGGTGGACAGCTGCCTTCTTGGGCGGCTACACCTTC.